This T cell receptor (beta chain) was recorded in a study of T-cell memory formation after mild COVID-19. Study findings and constraints: Proof of SARS-CoV-2 specificity was absent for the second-wave clones that crested on day 37. While clones contracting from day 15 to 85 were balanced between CD4 and CD8, later expanders leaned CD4+.

TCRdb re-called the 5' RACE reads with MiXCR, one entry per CDR3 protein. The sample shows approximately 290,000 distinct CDR3 sequences, approximately 19% of them seen only once. Germline assignment: CDR1 SGHTA and CDR2 FQGTGA. V was clipped by 3 bases and J by 5 bases, with 11 bases between them. This CDR3 region has 14 residues. With respect to this clonotype: Its antigen is unknown.

The material sequenced was PBMCs or a T cell subset sorted from them (not recorded which). The sequence came from a man in his late teens or twenties who had mild COVID-19 (a few samples of this study predate the infection). Cell type and time point are not known. The gene calls are TRBV7-3 and TRBJ2-1, with no clear D. CDR3 bases: TGTGCCAGCAGCTTCTTGGGCCAGGACAATGAGCAGTTCTTC. The encoded protein is CASSFLGQDNEQFF.